The rows below give T cell receptor beta chains drawn from one sample of a study of CD8+ T cells in alopecia areata. Here immunoSEQ multiplex PCR was the method, and the copy in TCRdb shows in-frame clones only, minus some. Of more than 200,000 clones listed, around two thirds were seen once; the top ten hold 1% to 1.5%. This specimen consisted of CD4+ T cells sorted from blood, obtained at week 0. These TCRs come from a human donor with alopecia areata. The CDR3 runs from the conserved cysteine through the conserved F or W. A D gene is named only where the DNA matches it firmly. Part of the rows lack a size; the others show once, few, many or a class for expanded clones.

v_call,d_call,j_call,clone_size,cdr3_nt,cdr3_aa
TRBV10-2,TRBD1,TRBJ1-5,NA,TGCGCCAGCAGACAGGGGTTAGATCAGCCCCAGCATTTT,CASRQGLDQPQHF
TRBV9,NA,TRBJ1-4,NA,TGTGCCAGCAGCGGCGACGGGGGAAGTTATGAAAAACTGTTTTTT,CASSGDGGSYEKLFF
TRBV30,TRBD1,TRBJ1-4,NA,TGTGCCTGGAGTTCAGCCTACAGGGGAACTAATGAAAAACTGTTTTTT,CAWSSAYRGTNEKLFF
TRBV6-6,TRBD2,TRBJ2-1,NA,TGTGCCAGCTCCGGGACTAGCCTCTACAATGAGCAGTTCTTC,CASSGTSLYNEQFF
TRBV7-3,TRBD2,TRBJ2-1,many,TGTGCCAGCAGCTTAAGACTAGCGGGGAACAATGAGCAGTTCTTC,CASSLRLAGNNEQFF
TRBV30,NA,TRBJ1-5,NA,TGTGCCTGGAGTCTAGGGGATAGCAATCAGCCCCAGCATTTT,CAWSLGDSNQPQHF
TRBV30,TRBD1,TRBJ1-2,NA,TGTGCCTGGAGTACGGGACAGCCCGGGGGTGGCTACACCTTC,CAWSTGQPGGGYTF
TRBV2,NA,TRBJ2-6,few,TGTGCCAGCAGTGCAGGGGTTACTGGGGCCAACGTCCTGACTTTC,CASSAGVTGANVLTF
TRBV5-1,NA,TRBJ2-5,NA,TGCGCCAGCAGCCTCAGGGCTGAGACCCAGTACTTC,CASSLRAETQYF
TRBV6-5,TRBD1,TRBJ2-7,NA,TGTGCCACCCAAAGCGACAGGGGGACGTACGAGCAGTACTTC,CATQSDRGTYEQYF
TRBV30,NA,TRBJ2-7,NA,TGTGCCTGGAGTGTTCTAGCTGGGGGAGAGCAGTACTTC,CAWSVLAGGEQYF
TRBV7-9,NA,TRBJ1-2,NA,TGTGCCAGCAGCGTAGCGGAGGGGAACTATGGCTACACCTTC,CASSVAEGNYGYTF
TRBV30,NA,TRBJ1-5,NA,TGTGCCTGGAATATCGGGTCCAATCAGCCCCAGCATTTT,CAWNIGSNQPQHF
TRBV10-2,NA,TRBJ2-7,NA,TGCGCCAGCAGTGAGAGGCAGAACGAGCAGTACTTC,CASSERQNEQYF
TRBV30,NA,TRBJ2-6,NA,TGTGCCTGGAGTATACGGATCTCTGGGGCCAACGTCCTGACTTTC,CAWSIRISGANVLTF
TRBV5-6,TRBD1,TRBJ2-7,NA,TGTGCCAGCAGCTTTGACAGGGTATCCTACGAGCAGTACTTC,CASSFDRVSYEQYF
TRBV19,NA,TRBJ1-5,NA,TGTGCCAGTATAGGAAGGCAGCCCCAGCATTTT,CASIGRQPQHF
TRBV30,NA,TRBJ1-2,NA,TGTGCCTGGAGCAGGGATGGAGGAGGCTACACCTTC,CAWSRDGGGYTF
TRBV4-2,NA,TRBJ2-5,NA,TGTGCCAGCAGCCAAGAAGTACCGGGGTCAGAGACCCAGTACTTC,CASSQEVPGSETQYF
TRBV5-4,NA,TRBJ2-2,NA,TGTGCCAGCAGCTTGCAGGGGACAAACACCGGGGAGCTGTTTTTT,CASSLQGTNTGELFF
TRBV7-7,NA,TRBJ2-5,few,TGTGCTAGCAGCTCTGGTCCAGAGACCCAGTACTTC,CASSSGPETQYF
TRBV5-1,NA,TRBJ1-1,NA,TGCGCCAGCAGCGCACAGGGCTTGAACACTGAAGCTTTCTTT,CASSAQGLNTEAFF
TRBV7-3,TRBD1,TRBJ1-5,NA,TGTGCCAGCAGCACAACAGGGGACCCCCATCAGCCCCAGCATTTT,CASSTTGDPHQPQHF
TRBV27,NA,TRBJ1-1,once,TGTGCCAGCAGTTTAAAGGGGCCGAACACTGAAGCTTTCTTT,CASSLKGPNTEAFF
TRBV4-1,NA,TRBJ2-4,few,TGCGCCAGCAGCCTAGGAGGGGCGACCATAGCCAAAAACATTCAGTACTTC,CASSLGGATIAKNIQYF